The 7 T cell receptor beta chains below were found in one sample sequenced in a study of T cell changes during pregnancy in multiple sclerosis. Libraries were prepared by immunoSEQ multiplex PCR; TCRdb keeps only in-frame clonotypes and omits some of them. The sample holds fewer than 95,000 clones, approximately 90% seen once. Material: peripheral blood, obtained in the first trimester of pregnancy. The source of these receptors is a female donor in good health, enrolled as a control in a pregnancy study.

The chain links TRBV10-3 to TRBJ2-7, with TRBD1 matching over 7 bases. The CDR3 loop spans 13 amino acids. The germline CDR1 and CDR2 sequences are ENHRY and SYGVKD. V lost 3 bases to trimming and J lost 6 bases; unmatched junction nucleotides: 5. Here the CDR3 DNA reads TGTGCCATCAGTGATCTCGACAGGGCCGAGCAGTACTTC. It yields the protein CAISDLDRAEQYF.

This clone appeared a single time. The chain is built from TRBV6-6 and TRBJ2-7; 12 bases are a match to TRBD2. CDR3 length: 14 residues. V dropped 6 bases and J dropped 4; count of bases not matched to a gene: 4. In germline, CDR1 is MNHNY, CDR2 SVGAGI (reference sequence). CDR3 bases: TGTGCCAGCAGGCTGGGACTAGCGGGTTACGAGCAGTACTTC. Translation: CASRLGLAGYEQYF.

V gene TRBV27 combines with J gene TRBJ2-5; a possible D gene is TRBD1 (5 bases). CDR1 is MNHEY and CDR2 is SMNVEV in the germline V gene (reference sequence). V dropped 4 bases and J dropped 7 bases, with 19 bases sitting between them. The CDR3 length is 15 residues. This CDR3 reads CASSSTVYPLRTQYF. The CDR3 region has the DNA TGTGCCAGCAGTTCGACAGTATACCCTCTTCGGACCCAGTACTTC.

The chain joins TRBV28 to TRBJ2-7; D perhaps matches TRBD2 (6 bases). Trimming took off 6 bases at V and 4 bases at J, with 19 bases between the two ends. The CDR3 sequence is 15 residues long. CDR1 is MDHEN and CDR2 is SYDVKM in the germline V gene. Written as DNA, the CDR3 is TGTGCCAGCAGCCAAACTAGCAAGGGCCTTTACGAGCAGTACTTC. Translation gives CASSQTSKGLYEQYF.

The rearrangement links TRBV4-1 to TRBJ1-4, with TRBD1 matching over 11 bases. CDR1 and CDR2 (germline): MGHRA, YSYEKL. V lost 4 bases, J lost 7 bases, and 11 bases stayed unmatched. This CDR3 comprises 17 residues. The CDR3 sequence is CASSRERGQGAGEKLFF. The CDR3 DNA follows: TGCGCCAGCAGCCGCGAAAGAGGACAGGGGGCTGGTGAAAAACTGTTTTTT.

The chain carries TRBV28 and TRBJ1-5; D gene uncertain. Germline CDR1 is MDHEN and CDR2 is SYDVKM. V lost 2 bases and J lost 4, with 6 bases in between. The CDR3 spans 13 residues. The CDR3 bases are TGTGCCAGCAGTTTACCCAGAAATCAGCCCCAGCATTTT. The encoded protein is CASSLPRNQPQHF.

This sequence joins TRBV27 and TRBJ2-2, with TRBD1 identical over 11 bases. CDR1 and CDR2 (germline): MNHEY, SMNVEV (reference sequence). J was trimmed by 7 bases and V by 0 bases; bases with no gene match: 4. The length of the CDR3 is 16 residues. In nucleotides, the CDR3 is TGTGCCAGCAGTTTATCAGGGACAGGGGGATTCGGGGAGCTGTTTTTT. Translation gives CASSLSGTGGFGELFF.